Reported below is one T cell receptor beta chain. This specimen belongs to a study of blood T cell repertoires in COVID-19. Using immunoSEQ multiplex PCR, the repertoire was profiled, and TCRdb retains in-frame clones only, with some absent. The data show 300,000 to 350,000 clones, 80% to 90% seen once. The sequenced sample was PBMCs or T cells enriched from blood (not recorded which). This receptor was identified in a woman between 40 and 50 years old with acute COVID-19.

This chain's CDR3 is CASSYPRVQGNNEQFF. The DNA of the CDR3 is TGTGCCAGCAGTTACCCGCGGGTACAGGGAAACAATGAGCAGTTCTTC. This chain links TRBV6-5 with TRBJ2-1; possibly TRBD1 for D (6 bases). This CDR3 is 16 amino acids long. The V and J ends lost 2 bases and 5 bases respectively, with 16 bases between them. The germline gives CDR1 MNHEY, CDR2 SVGAGI.